The clone carrying this T cell receptor (beta chain) was counted ten times or more. Coverage ceases 3 residues before the CDR3 finishes, and the germline J gene fills in the end. The data are from a study of T cell clonality in common variable immunodeficiency. Profiled with immunoSEQ multiplex PCR; TCRdb holds only in-frame clones, not every one. Reported are tens of thousands of clones, none seen only once; the ten largest carry approximately 3%. Germline loops: CDR1 DFQATT, CDR2 SNEGSKA (reference sequence). Unmatched junction bases numbered 7, after V lost 6 bases and J lost 6 bases. The CDR3 covers 15 residues.

The V gene is TRBV20-1, the J gene TRBJ2-3; 15 bases match TRBD2. Sequencing used peripheral blood mononuclear cells. The receptor comes from a person between 18 and 75 years old in good health. CDR3 bases read: TGCAGTGCCCTGCGGACTAGCGGGAGGGGGGATACG. Translation gives CSALRTSGRGDT. The whole CDR3 is CSALRTSGRGDTQYF.